The 11 T cell receptor beta chains below come from one sample, sequenced in a study of metastatic and nonmetastatic thyroid tumors. Treatment of any kind had been given to no patient before thyroid surgery. TCRdb re-analyzed the PCR reads using MiXCR. The table shows fewer than 20,000 clones, with 20% to 25% occurring only once. Source material: tumor tissue. Receptors originate from a female donor with papillary thyroid cancer or a benign thyroid nodule (not recorded which). Some clones in this sample may be carry-over from other donors' samples.

This clone was detected many times. This chain uses TRBV16 with TRBJ2-3; no reliable D call. From germline, CDR1 is KGHSY and CDR2 FQNENV. This CDR3 region has 14 residues. Trimming removed 0 bases from V and 2 bases from J, with 6 bases in between. The CDR3 sequence is CASSQSGITDTQYF. CDR3 DNA: TGTGCCAGCAGCCAATCTGGCATCACAGATACGCAGTATTTT.

The chain uses TRBV28 and TRBJ2-2; 7 nucleotides match TRBD1. J gave up 6 bases and V 6 bases, and 7 bases lay outside the gene matches. The CDR3 has 14 residues. Germline CDR1 MDHEN, CDR2 SYDVKM. CDR3 in amino acids: CASRGDRNAGELFF. CDR3 nucleotide sequence: TGTGCCAGCAGGGGGGACAGAAACGCCGGGGAGCTGTTTTTT.

Comment on this clone: Lacking the conserved final phenylalanine or tryptophan, this CDR3 likely reflects a read error. The chain is built from TRBV11-1 and TRBJ2-7, with 9 bases lining up with TRBD2. J lost 0 bases, V lost 4 bases, and 13 bases had no gene match. The CDR3 sequence is 18 residues long. Germline V CDR1 and CDR2: SGHAT, FQDESV (reference sequence). The CDR3 region is CASSSPREREAISYEQYL. The CDR3 DNA is TGTGCCAGCAGCTCCCCTCGGGAGCGGGAGGCCATCTCCTACGAGCAGTACCTC.

This clone was detected ten times or more. With a much larger clone just one base away, this may be a read error. The CDR3 loop is CASSSWTSGRSNEQFF. In DNA, the CDR3 is TGTGCCAGCAGTTCCTGGACTAGCGGGAGATCTAATGAGCAGTTCTTC. This chain uses TRBV6-5 with TRBJ2-1; 13 positions match TRBD2. This CDR3 comprises 16 residues. CDR1 is MNHEY, CDR2 SVGAGI, per germline. V lost 4 bases, J lost 7 bases, and 7 bases stayed unmatched.

The chain employs TRBV7-9 and TRBJ1-1; D is ambiguous. The V gene's germline CDR1 is SEHNR and CDR2 FQNEAQ (reference sequence). V was clipped by 4 bases and J by 3 bases, with 12 bases between them. The CDR3 is 14 residues long. In DNA form, the CDR3 reads TGTGCCAGCAGCTCAGCACCGGGGTACACTGAAGCTTTCTTT. It yields the protein CASSSAPGYTEAFF.

This clone was recorded at least ten times. This chain joins TRBV5-1 and TRBJ2-2, with 13 bases fitting TRBD2. V was clipped by 0 bases and J by 5 bases; unmatched bases: 4. The germline V gene has CDR1 SGHRS and CDR2 YFSETQ. This CDR3 contains 17 residues. This chain's CDR3 is CASSLGTSGRRTGELFF. The CDR3 DNA follows: TGCGCCAGCAGCTTGGGGACTAGCGGGAGAAGGACCGGGGAGCTGTTTTTT.

This clone was detected many times. The chain joins TRBV7-3 to TRBJ2-3; TRBD2 is a possible D gene (6 bases). This CDR3 has 13 residues. Germline-derived CDR1 and CDR2 are SGHTA and FQGTGA. Trimming shortened V by 5 bases and J by 6 bases, and 12 bases separated the two germline ends. The CDR3: CASSIGLRDTQYF. The CDR3 DNA follows: TGTGCCAGCAGCATCGGACTACGGGATACGCAGTATTTT. Full variable domain (remainder filled in from reference TRBV7-3 and TRBJ2-3): GAGVSQTPSNKVTEKGKYVELRCDPISGHTALYWYRQSLGQGPEFLIYFQGTGAADDSGLPNDRFFAVRPEGSVSTLKIQRTERGDSAVYLCASSIGLRDTQYFGPGTRLTVL.

The DNA for the CDR3 is TGTGCCAGCAGCTTGTGGGGCCATGGGGTCTACGAGCAGTACTTC. Its protein is CASSLWGHGVYEQYF. This sequence joins TRBV5-5 and TRBJ2-7, with D possibly TRBD1 on 5 matching bases. The CDR3 covers 15 residues. Germline-derived CDR1 and CDR2 are SGHKS and YYEKEE (reference sequence). Trimming removed 1 base at V and 3 bases at J, with 14 bases between.

In its sample, this clone was seen many times. The V call is TRBV20-1, the J call TRBJ2-1, with no clear D. Deletions cut 1 base from V and 3 bases from J, with 13 bases between. Germline CDR1 and CDR2: DFQATT and SNEGSKA (reference sequence). The CDR3 consists of 15 residues. The DNA of the CDR3 is TGCAGTGCTAGAGTGGGCAGTCGATACTACAATGAGCAGTTCTTC. Its protein product is CSARVGSRYYNEQFF.

The V and J genes are TRBV6-1 and TRBJ2-7; 9 nucleotides line up with TRBD1. Germline V lookup: CDR1 MNHNS, CDR2 SASEGT. The junction had 11 bases not matched to a gene; V was cut back by 7 bases and J by 1 base. The CDR3 is 16 amino acids. This CDR3 reads CASIPPVDRGSYEQYF. CDR3 DNA: TGTGCCAGCATACCCCCGGTGGACAGGGGATCCTACGAGCAGTACTTC.

This clone is labeled as medium-sized. J is TRBJ2-7 and V is TRBV2; 10 nucleotides line up with TRBD1. The trim removed 6 bases at V and 1 base at J, leaving 6 bases unmatched. Germline CDR1 reads SNHLY; CDR2 reads FYNNEI. The CDR3 length is 15 residues. In DNA form, the CDR3 reads TGTGCCAGCAGGACAGGGGGCTTCGGTTCCTACGAGCAGTACTTC. Protein product: CASRTGGFGSYEQYF.